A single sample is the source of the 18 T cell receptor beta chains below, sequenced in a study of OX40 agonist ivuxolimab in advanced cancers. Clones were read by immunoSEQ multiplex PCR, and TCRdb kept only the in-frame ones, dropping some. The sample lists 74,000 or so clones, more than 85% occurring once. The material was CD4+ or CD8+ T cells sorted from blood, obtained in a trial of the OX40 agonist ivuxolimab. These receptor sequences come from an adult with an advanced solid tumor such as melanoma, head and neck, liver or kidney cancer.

The CDR3 DNA sequence: TGTGCCAGCAGTCTACCGGTCACGGAGAGCACAGATACGCAGTATTTT. Its protein product is CASSLPVTESTDTQYF. The rearrangement links TRBV7-9 to TRBJ2-3; D gene unclear. The CDR3 length is 16 residues. Germline V gene sequence: CDR1 SEHNR, CDR2 FQNEAQ (reference sequence). V gave up 6 bases and J gave up 0 bases, with 16 bases separating them. Combining the CDR3 with reference TRBV7-9 and TRBJ2-3 gives the whole variable domain DTGVSQNPRHKITKRGQNVTFRCDPISEHNRLYWYRQTLGQGPEFLTYFQNEAQLEKSRLLSDRFSAERPKGSFSTLEIQRTEQGDSAMYLCASSLPVTESTDTQYFGPGTRLTVL.

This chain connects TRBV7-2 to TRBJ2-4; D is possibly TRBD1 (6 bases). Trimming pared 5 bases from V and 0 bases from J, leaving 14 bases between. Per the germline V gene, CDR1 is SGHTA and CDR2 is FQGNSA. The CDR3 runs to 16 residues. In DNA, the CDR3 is TGTGCCAGCAGCACGGACAGTTTACTAGCCAAAAACATTCAGTACTTC. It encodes CASSTDSLLAKNIQYF.

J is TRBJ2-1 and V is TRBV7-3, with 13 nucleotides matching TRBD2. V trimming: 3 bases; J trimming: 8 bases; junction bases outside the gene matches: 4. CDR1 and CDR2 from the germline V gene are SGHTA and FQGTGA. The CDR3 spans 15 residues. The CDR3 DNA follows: TGTGCCAGCAGCTTGGGACTAGCGGGAACCCATGAGCAGTTCTTC. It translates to CASSLGLAGTHEQFF.

CDR3 bases: TGTGCCAGCAGCCTGGGGTGGGACGAGCAGTACTTC. It codes for CASSLGWDEQYF. The genes are TRBV28 and TRBJ2-7; D is ambiguous. Germline V gene sequence: CDR1 MDHEN, CDR2 SYDVKM. The V gene lost 6 bases and the J gene lost 5 bases, with 11 bases spanning the gap. The length of the CDR3 is 12 residues.

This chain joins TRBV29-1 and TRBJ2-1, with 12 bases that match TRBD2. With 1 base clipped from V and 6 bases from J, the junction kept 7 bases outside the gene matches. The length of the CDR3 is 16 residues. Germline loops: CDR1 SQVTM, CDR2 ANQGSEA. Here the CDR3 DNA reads TGCAGCGTTGAAGGACTAGCGGGAGTTCTCGGCAATGAGCAGTTCTTC. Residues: CSVEGLAGVLGNEQFF.

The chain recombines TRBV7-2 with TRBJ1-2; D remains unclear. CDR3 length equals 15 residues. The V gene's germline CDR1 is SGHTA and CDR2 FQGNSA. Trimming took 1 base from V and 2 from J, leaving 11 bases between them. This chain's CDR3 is CASSLEDPNNYGYTF. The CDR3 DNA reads TGTGCCAGCAGCTTAGAGGACCCTAACAACTATGGCTACACCTTC.

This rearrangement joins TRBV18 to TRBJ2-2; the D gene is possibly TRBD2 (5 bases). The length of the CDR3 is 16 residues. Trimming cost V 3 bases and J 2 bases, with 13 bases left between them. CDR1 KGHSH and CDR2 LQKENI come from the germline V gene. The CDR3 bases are TGTGCCAGCTCACCTTTAGGGAGAAGAAACACCGGGGAGCTGTTTTTT. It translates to CASSPLGRRNTGELFF.

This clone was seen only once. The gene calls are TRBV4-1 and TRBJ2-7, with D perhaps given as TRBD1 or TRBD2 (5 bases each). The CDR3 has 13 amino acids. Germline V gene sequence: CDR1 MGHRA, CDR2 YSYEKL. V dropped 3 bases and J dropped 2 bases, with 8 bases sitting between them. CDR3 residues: CASSHRGAYEQYF. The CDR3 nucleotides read TGCGCCAGCAGCCATAGGGGAGCCTACGAGCAGTACTTC.

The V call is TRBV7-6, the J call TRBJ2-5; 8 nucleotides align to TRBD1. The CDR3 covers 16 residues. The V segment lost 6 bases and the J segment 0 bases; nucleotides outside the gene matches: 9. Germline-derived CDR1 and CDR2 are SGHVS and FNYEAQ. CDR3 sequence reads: CASRHQRTGYQETQYF. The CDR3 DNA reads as TGTGCCAGCAGACACCAGCGGACAGGGTACCAAGAGACCCAGTACTTC.

CDR3 bases: TGTGCCAGCAGTCTGGGGGACAGCTCGCAGGAGACCCAGTACTTC. Its protein is CASSLGDSSQETQYF. The rearrangement joins TRBV27 to TRBJ2-5, with 7 bases matching TRBD1. The germline V gene encodes CDR1 MNHEY and CDR2 SMNVEV (reference sequence). Trimming removed 5 bases from V and 5 bases from J; junction bases left unmatched: 11. This CDR3 has 15 amino acids.

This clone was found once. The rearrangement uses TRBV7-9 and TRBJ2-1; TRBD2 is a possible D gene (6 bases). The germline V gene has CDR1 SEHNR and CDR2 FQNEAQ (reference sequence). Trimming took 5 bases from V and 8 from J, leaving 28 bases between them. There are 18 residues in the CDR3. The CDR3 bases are TGTGCCAGCAGCCCCCCCTCAACGGCCCGGGGGATCGTTGATGAGCAGTTCTTC. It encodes CASSPPSTARGIVDEQFF.

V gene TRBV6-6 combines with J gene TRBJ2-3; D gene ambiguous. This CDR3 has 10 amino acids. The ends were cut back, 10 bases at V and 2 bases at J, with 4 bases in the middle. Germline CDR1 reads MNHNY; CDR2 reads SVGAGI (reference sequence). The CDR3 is CATLTDTQYF. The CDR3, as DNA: TGTGCCACCCTCACAGATACGCAGTATTTT.

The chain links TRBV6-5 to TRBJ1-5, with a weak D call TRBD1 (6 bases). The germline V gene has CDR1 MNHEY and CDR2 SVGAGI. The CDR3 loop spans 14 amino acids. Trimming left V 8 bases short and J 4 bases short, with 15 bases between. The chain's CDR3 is CASGPGGLNQPQHF. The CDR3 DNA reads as TGTGCCAGCGGTCCCGGGGGGCTAAATCAGCCCCAGCATTTT.

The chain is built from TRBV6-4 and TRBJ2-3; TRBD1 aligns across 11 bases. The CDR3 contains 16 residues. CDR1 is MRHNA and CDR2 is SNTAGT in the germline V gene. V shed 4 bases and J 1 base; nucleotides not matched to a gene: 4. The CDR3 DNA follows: TGTGCCAGCAGTGGGACAGGGGGCGAGGGCACAGATACGCAGTATTTT. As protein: CASSGTGGEGTDTQYF.

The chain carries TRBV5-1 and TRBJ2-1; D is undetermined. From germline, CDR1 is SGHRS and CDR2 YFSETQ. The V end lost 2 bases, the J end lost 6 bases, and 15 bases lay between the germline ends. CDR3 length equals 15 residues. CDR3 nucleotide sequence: TGCGCCAGCAGCTTTAGGATCTCGGAGAGCAATGAGCAGTTCTTC. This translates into CASSFRISESNEQFF.

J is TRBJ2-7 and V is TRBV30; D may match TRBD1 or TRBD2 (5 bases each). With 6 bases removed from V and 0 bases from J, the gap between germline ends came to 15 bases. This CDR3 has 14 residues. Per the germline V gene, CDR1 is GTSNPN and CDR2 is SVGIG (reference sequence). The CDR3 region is CACLTGLVSYEQYF. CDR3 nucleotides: TGTGCCTGCTTGACGGGGCTGGTCTCCTACGAGCAGTACTTC.

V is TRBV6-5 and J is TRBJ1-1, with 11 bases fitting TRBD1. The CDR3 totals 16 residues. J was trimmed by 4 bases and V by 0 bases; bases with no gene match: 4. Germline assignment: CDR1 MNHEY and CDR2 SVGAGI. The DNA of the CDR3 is TGTGCCAGCAGTTACTCCGGGACAGGGGGGGCCACTGAAGCTTTCTTT. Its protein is CASSYSGTGGATEAFF.

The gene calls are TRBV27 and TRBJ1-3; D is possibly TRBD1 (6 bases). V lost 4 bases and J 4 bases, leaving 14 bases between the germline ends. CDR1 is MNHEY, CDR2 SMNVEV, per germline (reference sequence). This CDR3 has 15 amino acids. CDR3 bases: TGTGCCAGCAGTTCAGGGGCGACAACGGGAAACACCATATATTTT. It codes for CASSSGATTGNTIYF.